Listed below are T cell receptor beta chains from one sample, sequenced in a study of CD8 T cells in ankylosing spondylitis. One entry per CDR3 protein, called by TCRdb with MiXCR from the 5' RACE reads. This sample yields about 240,000 distinct CDR3 sequences, of which approximately 12% are seen a single time; roughly 6.8% belongs to the top ten. The sequencing sample was made of blood, either unsorted or a sorted T cell fraction (not recorded which). The receptors come from a male donor with ankylosing spondylitis or in good health (not recorded which). Each CDR3 is given with its conserved first and last residue.

J,V,CDR3
TRBJ2-2,TRBV25-1,CASSQVWAGELFF
TRBJ2-7,TRBV20-1,CSAQTSGSWYEQYF
TRBJ2-3,TRBV20-1,CSARSPLSTDTQYF
TRBJ2-4,TRBV3-1,CASSQQENIQYF
TRBJ2-7,TRBV5-5,CASSAWGTGHREQYF
TRBJ2-3,TRBV7-3,CASSRQGSDTQYF
TRBJ2-1,TRBV5-1,CASSFLGTNNEQFF
TRBJ2-7,TRBV5-1,CASSLDPSYEQYF
TRBJ2-7,TRBV2,CASSRQEPMSSYEQYF
TRBJ2-1,TRBV14,CASRGGPNEQFF
TRBJ1-2,TRBV7-8,CASSLHNLGGVYGYTF
TRBJ1-1,TRBV5-1,CASSDKSGTGDTEAFF
TRBJ2-2,TRBV7-3,CASSSSPWGSANTGELFF
TRBJ1-2,TRBV5-1,CASSPYGGNYGYTF
TRBJ1-3,TRBV29-1,CSVDTGNTIYF
TRBJ2-2,TRBV20-1,CSASGAGGNTGELFF
TRBJ2-3,TRBV5-1,CVSSSGTGDTDTQYF
TRBJ2-2,TRBV10-3,CAISEHLGGTGELFF
TRBJ1-2,TRBV29-1,CSARVGGLLVGYTF
TRBJ2-4,TRBV6-1,CASSEARNRGKNIQYF
TRBJ2-3,TRBV20-1,CSAGPGTSGSYTQYF
TRBJ1-6,TRBV5-1,CASSFRGRSNSPLHF
TRBJ1-1,TRBV20-1,CSARMPLTGWTEAFF
TRBJ2-1,TRBV20-1,CSARFSGEQFF
TRBJ2-1,TRBV29-1,CSATGAVSYNEQFF
TRBJ1-6,TRBV5-1,CASSWNLQGAAYNSPLHF
TRBJ1-2,TRBV20-1,CSADVRAQGVLQTMGYTF
TRBJ2-7,TRBV3-1,CASSPEIAGSYEQYF
TRBJ2-4,TRBV12-3/TRBV12-4,CASSLRGAAKNIQYF
TRBJ1-2,TRBV12-3/TRBV12-4,CASSLTTTGYGYTF
TRBJ2-1,TRBV29-1,CSVEGTSGSYNEQFF
TRBJ1-4,TRBV19,CASSPPGQVNEKLFF
TRBJ2-4,TRBV18,CASSPLQGSIQYF
TRBJ2-7,TRBV7-6,CASSFSPSTSGAYEQYF
TRBJ1-1,TRBV7-9,CASNEGPTEAFF
TRBJ2-7,TRBV18,CASSETGREQYF
TRBJ2-3,TRBV4-2,CASSQSWGGQADTQYF
TRBJ2-7,TRBV6-5,CASSYDRAYEQYF
TRBJ1-2,TRBV20-1,CSARVPNRYYGYTF
TRBJ2-7,TRBV3-1,CASSQGWFSGSYEQYF
TRBJ1-2,TRBV12-3/TRBV12-4,CASRLSGGGYTF
TRBJ2-3,TRBV24-1,CATSRAGGLTDTQYF
TRBJ2-5,TRBV15,CATSRDPNRQETQYF
TRBJ2-1,TRBV29-1,CSVVGIAYNEQFF
TRBJ1-2,TRBV11-2,CASSAWGQGDGGYTF
TRBJ1-1,TRBV27,CASRADRDTEAFF
TRBJ2-7,TRBV5-1,CASSSRQGNSYEQYF
TRBJ2-1,TRBV6-1,CASSESGTGGNEQFF
TRBJ1-5,TRBV20-1,CSARGTSNQPQHF
TRBJ2-7,TRBV5-1,CASSLAFGGTLYEQYF
TRBJ2-5,TRBV7-8,CASSQRLAGVVETQYF
TRBJ2-7,TRBV7-9,CASSWSGARDEQYF
TRBJ2-3,TRBV6-5,CASSSIGTRTDTQYF
TRBJ2-1,TRBV20-1,CSAKDSYGYNEQFF
TRBJ2-6,TRBV5-5,CASSLVRFGANVLTF
TRBJ2-3,TRBV4-2,CASSQELAGLTDTQYF
TRBJ2-1,TRBV20-1,CSAPLGLFSGRLHEQFF
TRBJ1-6,TRBV28,CASSSRQGGPYNSPLHF
TRBJ1-1,TRBV28,CASSLVSEGTEAFF